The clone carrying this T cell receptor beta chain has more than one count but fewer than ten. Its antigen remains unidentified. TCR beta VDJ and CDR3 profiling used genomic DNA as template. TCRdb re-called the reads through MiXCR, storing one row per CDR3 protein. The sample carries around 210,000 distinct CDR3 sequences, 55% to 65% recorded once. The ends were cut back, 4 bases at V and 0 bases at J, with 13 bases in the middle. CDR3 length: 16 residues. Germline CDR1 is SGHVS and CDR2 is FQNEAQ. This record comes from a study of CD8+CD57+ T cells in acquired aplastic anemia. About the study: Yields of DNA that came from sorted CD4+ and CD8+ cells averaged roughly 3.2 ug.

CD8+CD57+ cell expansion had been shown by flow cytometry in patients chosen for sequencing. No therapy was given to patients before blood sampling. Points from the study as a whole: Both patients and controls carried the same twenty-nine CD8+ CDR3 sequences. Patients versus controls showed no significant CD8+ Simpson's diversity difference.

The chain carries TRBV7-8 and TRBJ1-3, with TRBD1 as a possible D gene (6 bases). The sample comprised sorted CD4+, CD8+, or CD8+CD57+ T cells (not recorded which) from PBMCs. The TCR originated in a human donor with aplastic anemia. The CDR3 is CASSYQGTISGNTIYF. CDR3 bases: TGTGCCAGCAGCTACCAGGGGACGATCTCTGGAAACACCATATATTTT. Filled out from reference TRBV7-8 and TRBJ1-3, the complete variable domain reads GAGVSQSPRYKVAKRGQDVALRCDPISGHVSLFWYQQALGQGPEFLTYFQNEAQLDKSGLPSDRFFAERPEGSVSTLKIQRTQQEDSAVYLCASSYQGTISGNTIYFGEGSWLTVV.